This paragraph covers one T cell receptor (beta chain) sequence. What it binds is not known. This entry belongs to a study of T cell responses to AZD1222 COVID-19 vaccine. Some clones are missing from TCRdb's copy, which holds only in-frame ones; the method was immunoSEQ multiplex PCR. The data contain some 150,000 clones, 80% to 95% of them singletons. The V gene's germline CDR1 is SEHNR and CDR2 FQNEAQ (reference sequence). V gave up 0 bases and J gave up 6 bases; unmatched junction bases: 7. This CDR3 is 16 amino acids long. Study observations and caveats: Spike-specific TCR breadth and depth grew following two AZD1222 doses. Researchers report vaccine-associated CD4 TCRs spanning spike, with dominance at 160-218 and 743-854. Possibly, clonal diversity was underestimated; donors were largely white British and included more females.

The TCR originated in an adult who received the AZD1222 COVID-19 vaccine. The chain employs TRBV7-9 and TRBJ2-1, with 8 bases that match TRBD2. Sample: peripheral blood, taken 28 days after the second AZD1222 dose. The chain's CDR3 is CASSLASGLGANEQFF. The CDR3 DNA reads TGTGCCAGCAGCTTAGCTTCGGGACTAGGGGCCAATGAGCAGTTCTTC.